This TCR beta chain was captured by sequencing in a study of T cell changes during pregnancy in multiple sclerosis. V dropped 0 bases and J dropped 3; count of bases not matched to a gene: 6. Germline CDR1 is SGHNT and CDR2 is YYREEE (reference sequence). This CDR3 is 15 amino acids long. Using immunoSEQ multiplex PCR, the repertoire was profiled, and TCRdb retains in-frame clones only, with some absent. Among more than 85,000 clones listed, about 94% were seen once. The material sequenced was peripheral blood, taken before pregnancy. The chain combines TRBV5-4 with TRBJ2-7, with TRBD1 identical over 7 bases. The source is a female donor with multiple sclerosis, enrolled in a pregnancy study. CDR3 sequence: CASSLGVGQVYEQYF. In nucleotides, the CDR3 is TGTGCCAGCAGCTTGGGGGTCGGACAGGTCTACGAGCAGTACTTC.